The table lists the clone carrying this TCR beta chain with many counts. Its antigen is still unknown. This sample was included in a study of Graves' ophthalmopathy and Graves' hyperthyroidism. On the study more broadly: Stable hyperthyroidism denotes an absence of ophthalmopathy throughout 18 months of follow-up.

Study-wide results and caveats: The model's prediction of ophthalmopathy progression had 70.59% sensitivity and roughly 72% specificity. The majority of expanded thyroid clonotypes above 0.001 frequency also occurred in blood. Stable hyperthyroidism and ophthalmopathy were told apart by a 13-signature model, which achieved about 88% sensitivity and roughly 76% specificity.

The authors amplified TCR beta CDR3 regions from RNA transcripts. The library came from an HTBI-primed first-round RT-PCR and a second-round multiplex PCR. MiXCR, applied by TCRdb to the multiplex PCR reads, yields one record per CDR3 protein. The table includes 900,000 to 1,200,000 distinct CDR3 sequences, about 36% detected once. The sequenced sample consisted of peripheral blood or thyroid tissue (not recorded which). The clonotype comes from an adult man with Graves' hyperthyroidism.

CDR3 sequence (DNA): TGTGCCACCAGCAGAGTTTACGATTCCGAGACCCAGTACTTC. Its translation: CATSRVYDSETQYF. The chain uses TRBV15 and TRBJ2-5; D not resolved. V was clipped by 1 base and J by 5 bases, with 11 bases between them. The CDR3 has 14 amino acids. From germline, CDR1 is LNHNV and CDR2 YYDKDF (reference sequence).